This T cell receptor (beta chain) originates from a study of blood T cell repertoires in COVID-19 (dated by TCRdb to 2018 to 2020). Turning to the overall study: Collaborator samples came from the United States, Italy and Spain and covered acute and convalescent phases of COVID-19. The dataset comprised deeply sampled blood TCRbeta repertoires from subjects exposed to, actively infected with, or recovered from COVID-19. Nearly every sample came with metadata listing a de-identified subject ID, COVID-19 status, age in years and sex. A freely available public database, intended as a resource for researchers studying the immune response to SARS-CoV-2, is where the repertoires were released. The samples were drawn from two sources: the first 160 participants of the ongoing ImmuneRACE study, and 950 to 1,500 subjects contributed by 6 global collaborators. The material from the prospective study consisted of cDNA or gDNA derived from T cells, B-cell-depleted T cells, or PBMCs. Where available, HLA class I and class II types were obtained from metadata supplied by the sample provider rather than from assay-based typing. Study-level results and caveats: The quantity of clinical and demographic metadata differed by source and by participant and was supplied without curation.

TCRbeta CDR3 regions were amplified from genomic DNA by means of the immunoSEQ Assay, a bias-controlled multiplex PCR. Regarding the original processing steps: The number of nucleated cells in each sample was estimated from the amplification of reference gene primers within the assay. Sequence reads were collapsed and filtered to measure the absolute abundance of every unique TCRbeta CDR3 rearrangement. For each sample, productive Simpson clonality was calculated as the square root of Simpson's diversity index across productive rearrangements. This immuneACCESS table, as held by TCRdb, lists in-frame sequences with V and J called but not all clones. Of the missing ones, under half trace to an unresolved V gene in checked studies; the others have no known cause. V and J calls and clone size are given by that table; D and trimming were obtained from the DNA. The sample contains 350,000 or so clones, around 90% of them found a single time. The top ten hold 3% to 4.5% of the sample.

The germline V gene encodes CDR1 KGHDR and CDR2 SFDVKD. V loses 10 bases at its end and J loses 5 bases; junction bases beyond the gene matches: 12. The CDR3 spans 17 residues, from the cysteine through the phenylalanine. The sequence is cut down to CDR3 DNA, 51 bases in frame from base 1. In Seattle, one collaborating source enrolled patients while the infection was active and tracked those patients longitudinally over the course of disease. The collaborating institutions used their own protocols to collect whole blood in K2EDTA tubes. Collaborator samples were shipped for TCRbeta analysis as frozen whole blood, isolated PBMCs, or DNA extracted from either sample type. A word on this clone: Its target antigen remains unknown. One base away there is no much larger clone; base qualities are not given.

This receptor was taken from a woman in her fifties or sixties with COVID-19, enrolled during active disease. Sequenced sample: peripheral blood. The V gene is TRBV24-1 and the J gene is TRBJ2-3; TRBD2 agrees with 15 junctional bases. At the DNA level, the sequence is TGTGCCACAGGGACTAGCGGGGGGAAGCAAGAAGAAGATACGCAGTATTTT. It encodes CATGTSGGKQEEDTQYF.